This TCR beta chain came from a study of immune evolution from preneoplasia to lung adenocarcinoma. The germline V gene encodes CDR1 LGHNA and CDR2 YNFKEQ. The germline V and J ends were trimmed by 4 bases and 0 bases, with 13 bases remaining between them. The CDR3 sequence is 15 residues long. General study results and limits: Normal lung had the highest top T cell clone frequencies. Clonality was highest in normal lung, lower in later-stage lesions apparently.

Worth noting for this clone: Antigen: not known.

Sequenced by immunoSEQ multiplex PCR; TCRdb stores in-frame clones only, minus some. This table holds 14,000 to 15,000 clones, over 65% found once. Macro-dissection enriched premalignant or tumor cells before nucleic acid extraction. Sequencing was carried out using FFPE minimally invasive lung adenocarcinoma tissue. The J gene is TRBJ2-7, the V gene TRBV4-2, with D tentatively TRBD2 (5 bases). This TCR was recovered from a person aged 60-79 years with lung adenocarcinoma. CDR3 sequence (DNA): TGTGCCAGCAGCCGGGAAGCGGAAAGCTCCTACGAGCAGTACTTC. Translating gives CASSREAESSYEQYF.